A single sample gave rise to the 22 T cell receptor beta chains below, sequenced in a study of lymphopenia after photon versus proton radiotherapy. TCRdb's table, derived via immunoSEQ multiplex PCR, lists solely in-frame clones and lacks some. The table has approximately 12,000 clones, about 88% seen once. The material was peripheral blood, obtained from a patient treated with photon-based radiotherapy. These receptors all stem from a man between 60 and 75 years old with pancreatic cancer.

The chain employs TRBV7-9 and TRBJ2-2, with a weak D call TRBD2 (6 bases). The V gene's germline CDR1 is SEHNR and CDR2 FQNEAQ (reference sequence). There are 15 residues in the CDR3. V lost 5 bases and J lost 7, with 17 bases in between. The CDR3 nucleotides are TGTGCCAGCAGCGTATACGGGGGATCGAACGGGGAGCTGTTTTTT. This sequence encodes CASSVYGGSNGELFF.

The rearrangement joins TRBV6-1 to TRBJ2-7; D is unclear. Trimming pared 5 bases from V and 2 bases from J, leaving 16 bases between. The CDR3 length is 15 residues. Germline assignment: CDR1 MNHNS and CDR2 SASEGT. The CDR3 loop reads CASSPKALMAYEQYF. The CDR3 DNA sequence: TGTGCCAGCAGTCCTAAAGCCTTAATGGCCTACGAGCAGTACTTC.

The CDR3 DNA follows: TGTGCCAGTAGTAGAAGGGCAGGGGGCACTGAAGCTTTCTTT. Protein: CASSRRAGGTEAFF. The rearrangement uses TRBV19 and TRBJ1-1; 7 bases are a match to TRBD1. V lost 4 bases, J lost 4 bases, and 6 bases stayed unmatched. CDR3 size: 14 residues. From germline, CDR1 is LNHDA and CDR2 SQIVND (reference sequence). The variable domain in full, with the rest retrieved from reference TRBV19 and TRBJ1-1, is DGGITQSPKYLFRKEGQNVTLSCEQNLNHDAMYWYRQDPGQGLRLIYYSQIVNDFQKGDIAEGYSVSREKKESFPLTVTSAQKNPTAFYLCASSRRAGGTEAFFGQGTRLTVV.

The chain has TRBV6-1 and TRBJ1-1; D perhaps matches TRBD1 (5 bases). Germline V gives CDR1 MNHNS, CDR2 SASEGT. The CDR3 is 13 amino acids. V lost 5 bases to trimming and J lost 5 bases, with 12 bases between them. The CDR3 region has the DNA TGTGCCAGCAGTAGAAGGGGCGGGACTGAAGCTTTCTTT. Translation gives CASSRRGGTEAFF.

The chain uses TRBV19 and TRBJ2-1; no reliable D call. This CDR3 is built from 13 residues. The ends were cut back, 3 bases at V and 5 bases at J, with 8 bases in the middle. CDR1 LNHDA and CDR2 SQIVND come from the germline V gene (reference sequence). For the CDR3, the DNA is TGTGCCAGTAGTATGGATGTGAACAATGAGCAGTTCTTC. Protein product: CASSMDVNNEQFF.

This chain joins TRBV10-1 and TRBJ2-3; 8 bases align to TRBD2. Germline assignment: CDR1 WNHNN and CDR2 SYGVQD (reference sequence). The junction had 9 bases not matched to a gene; V was cut back by 3 bases and J by 7 bases. CDR3 length equals 15 residues. The CDR3 region is CASSDPAGGKYTQYF. The DNA of the CDR3 is TGCGCCAGCAGTGACCCGGCGGGGGGCAAATATACGCAGTATTTT.

J is TRBJ1-1 and V is TRBV19; D is ambiguous. V was pared by 3 bases and J by 1 base, with 6 bases between. The germline CDR1 and CDR2 sequences are LNHDA and SQIVND (reference sequence). This CDR3 has 13 residues. As DNA, the CDR3 is TGTGCCAGTAGTATCGGAAAGAACACTGAAGCTTTCTTT. It yields the protein CASSIGKNTEAFF.

This rearrangement joins TRBV30 to TRBJ2-7; 8 nucleotides align to TRBD1. V lost 5 bases to trimming and J lost 6 bases; unmatched junction nucleotides: 12. Per germline, CDR1 GTSNPN and CDR2 SVGIG (reference sequence). This CDR3 comprises 14 residues. DNA of the CDR3: TGTGCCTGGGAGCCGGACAGGGCGAGTCGCGAGCAGTACTTC. Its protein is CAWEPDRASREQYF.

The chain combines TRBV9 with TRBJ2-7; maybe TRBD2 (6 bases). V was shortened by 0 bases and J by 7 bases, with 8 bases between the two germline ends. Germline V lookup: CDR1 SGDLS, CDR2 YYNGEE. The CDR3 runs 12 residues. In DNA form, the CDR3 reads TGTGCCAGCAGCGTAGACGGGGGTGAGCAGTACTTC. The encoded protein is CASSVDGGEQYF.

The chain has TRBV7-2 and TRBJ1-5; possibly TRBD1 for D (6 bases). Deletions cut 4 bases from V and 2 bases from J, with 18 bases between. CDR1 is SGHTA, CDR2 FQGNSA, per germline. The CDR3 spans 17 residues. In DNA, the CDR3 is TGTGCCAGCAGCTGGGGGCCAAGGGGGGTGGGCAATCAGCCCCAGCATTTT. Encoded protein: CASSWGPRGVGNQPQHF.

This chain links TRBV27 with TRBJ1-5; no reliable D call. Deletions cut 4 bases from V and 2 bases from J, with 12 bases between. Germline assignment: CDR1 MNHEY and CDR2 SMNVEV (reference sequence). This CDR3 region has 15 residues. CDR3 region: CASSSIVPGNQPQHF. CDR3 sequence (DNA): TGTGCCAGCAGTTCAATAGTCCCCGGCAATCAGCCCCAGCATTTT.

This sequence joins TRBV4-3 and TRBJ1-1, with D tentatively TRBD1 (5 bases). Looked up from germline, CDR1 is LGHNA and CDR2 is YSLEER. The V end lost 1 base, the J end lost 8 bases, and 20 bases lay between the germline ends. The CDR3 consists of 16 residues. The DNA of the CDR3 is TGCGCCAGCAGCCAAGGCTGGCCCCAGGGAGGAGGAGAAGCTTTCTTT. It specifies CASSQGWPQGGGEAFF.

The chain uses TRBV5-1 and TRBJ2-5; 7 bases align to TRBD2. The CDR3 is 15 residues long. Per germline, CDR1 SGHRS and CDR2 YFSETQ. Trimming removed 3 bases from V and 6 bases from J; junction bases left unmatched: 11. Written as DNA, the CDR3 is TGCGCCAGCAGCTCGCGACTGAGCGGGGTTAAGACCCAGTACTTC. Its translation is CASSSRLSGVKTQYF.

The chain links TRBV7-2 to TRBJ1-1, with D tentatively TRBD1 (6 bases). The CDR3 covers 14 residues. Trimming removed 4 bases from V and 6 bases from J, with 15 bases in between. Germline CDR1 is SGHTA and CDR2 is FQGNSA. CDR3 DNA: TGTGCCAGCAGCTACCAGGGGCGCCGGTCTGAAGCTTTCTTT. It codes for CASSYQGRRSEAFF. Full variable domain (outside the CDR3, taken from reference TRBV7-2 and TRBJ1-1): GAGVSQSPSNKVTEKGKDVELRCDPISGHTALYWYRQSLGQGLEFLIYFQGNSAPDKSGLPSDRFSAERTGGSVSTLTIQRTQQEDSAVYLCASSYQGRRSEAFFGQGTRLTVV.

The V call is TRBV27, the J call TRBJ2-2; D is perhaps TRBD1 (5 bases). The CDR3 has 16 residues. Germline assignment: CDR1 MNHEY and CDR2 SMNVEV (reference sequence). V was shortened by 5 bases and J by 1 base, with 14 bases between the two germline ends. In DNA, the CDR3 is TGTGCCAGCAGTCCCGTGGACACTGAGAACACCGGGGAGCTGTTTTTT. Its translation: CASSPVDTENTGELFF.

J is TRBJ1-5 and V is TRBV12-5; a weak D match, TRBD1 (6 bases). The CDR3 consists of 16 residues. CDR1 and CDR2 from the germline V gene are LGHNT and FRNRAP. With 6 bases removed from V and 6 bases from J, the gap between germline ends came to 21 bases. The CDR3 nucleotides are TGTGCTAGTGGCCGAGGACAGATCCTCCTGGGTCAGCCCCAGCATTTT. Its protein is CASGRGQILLGQPQHF. The full variable domain, rest sourced from reference TRBV12-5 and TRBJ1-5, is DARVTQTPRHKVTEMGQEVTMRCQPILGHNTVFWYRQTMMQGLELLAYFRNRAPLDDSGMPKDRFSAEMPDATLATLKIQPSEPRDSAVYFCASGRGQILLGQPQHFGDGTRLSIL.

Written as DNA, the CDR3 is TGTGCCAGCTCACCACCCCGAGCAGGGGACGGGAACACTGAAGCTTTCTTT. Translated: CASSPPRAGDGNTEAFF. This chain connects TRBV18 to TRBJ1-1, with D maybe TRBD1 (6 bases). CDR1 and CDR2 from the germline V gene are KGHSH and LQKENI. CDR3 length: 17 residues. Trimming removed 0 bases from V and 1 base from J, with 15 bases in between.

V is TRBV2 and J is TRBJ2-7, with D tentatively TRBD2 (5 bases). Trimming removed 7 bases from V and 2 bases from J, with 9 bases in between. Per germline, CDR1 SNHLY and CDR2 FYNNEI. This CDR3 is 12 amino acids long. CDR3: CASKEEPYEQYF. The CDR3 DNA sequence: TGTGCCAGCAAGGAGGAACCCTACGAGCAGTACTTC.

The chain uses TRBV19 and TRBJ2-5, with 10 bases matching TRBD2. Germline CDR1 reads LNHDA; CDR2 reads SQIVND (reference sequence). The CDR3 is 15 amino acids. The ends lost 5 bases at V and 2 bases at J; junction bases unmatched: 5. The CDR3 DNA sequence: TGTGCCAGTAGTCAGCCACTAGCGGGGCAAGAGACCCAGTACTTC. Protein: CASSQPLAGQETQYF. Complete variable domain (other parts from reference TRBV19 and TRBJ2-5): DGGITQSPKYLFRKEGQNVTLSCEQNLNHDAMYWYRQDPGQGLRLIYYSQIVNDFQKGDIAEGYSVSREKKESFPLTVTSAQKNPTAFYLCASSQPLAGQETQYFGPGTRLLVL.

This clone was observed a few times. The genes are TRBV2 and TRBJ2-3; 12 nucleotides align to TRBD1. The CDR3 runs to 18 residues. Germline lookup yields CDR1 SNHLY and CDR2 FYNNEI. Trimming took 4 bases from V and 5 from J; bases not matched to a gene: 13. The CDR3 region is CASSVVLMGQGARDTQYF. As DNA, the CDR3 is TGTGCCAGCAGTGTAGTATTGATGGGACAGGGGGCGAGAGATACGCAGTATTTT.

This clone was detected a few times. J is TRBJ1-2 and V is TRBV6-5, with TRBD1 as a possible D gene (5 bases). Germline V gene sequence: CDR1 MNHEY, CDR2 SVGAGI. The CDR3 consists of 12 residues. Trimming removed 2 bases from V and 8 bases from J, with 9 bases in between. Here the CDR3 DNA reads TGTGCCAGCAGTTACCGGGGGTGGGGCTACACCTTC. Translation gives CASSYRGWGYTF.

The chain uses TRBV5-8 and TRBJ2-5; no reliable D call. Trimming pared 4 bases from V and 5 bases from J, leaving 12 bases between. This CDR3 comprises 13 residues. Germline assignment: CDR1 SGHTS and CDR2 YDEGEE. Here the CDR3 DNA reads TGTGCCAGCAGCCACGACCCACGGGAGACCCAGTACTTC. This translates into CASSHDPRETQYF.